This T cell receptor beta chain was retrieved from a study of post-analysis software for immune sequencing data. The wider study: Some patients lacked subtype; others had relapsing-remitting, secondary progressive or progressive-relapsing disease. Study outcomes and limitations: Batch-mates among the samples co-clustered strongly by F measure. Higher frequency in patients than in controls was seen for about five TRBV segments, with TRBV5-6, TRBV5-1 and TRBV20-1 among them. Relative to controls, patients with multiple sclerosis showed significantly lower normalized Chao1 diversity.

Worth noting for this clonotype: What it recognizes is unknown.

Tagging with unique molecular identifiers was a feature of the TCR beta cDNA libraries. Input populations of roughly 0.95 to 10 million T cells gave rise to roughly 500,000 cDNA molecules. TCRdb re-derived calls from the PCR reads in MiXCR, one entry per CDR3 protein. This sample yields over 700,000 distinct CDR3 sequences, of which 30% are seen a single time; about 0.5% belongs to the top ten. Germline CDR1 is MNHEY and CDR2 is SVGAGI. V was shortened by 6 bases and J by 0 bases, with 14 bases between the two germline ends. CDR3 size: 15 residues. The source is a girl aged 5-17 years with multiple sclerosis. Sequenced sample: blood. The chain recombines TRBV6-5 with TRBJ1-1; D remains ambiguous. CDR3 residues: CASRPSGWMNTEAFF. The CDR3 nucleotides are TGTGCCAGCAGACCCAGTGGTTGGATGAACACTGAAGCTTTCTTT.